Sequencing of this T cell receptor beta chain was carried out in a study of T cell clonotyping in hematopoietic cell transplantation. Study outcomes and limitations: Cells were unsorted, so CD4 and CD8 contributions were not separated.

TCRdb keeps only in-frame clones here, not all; method: immunoSEQ multiplex PCR. This sample has roughly 13,000 clones, with roughly 90% found just once. CDR1 is SNHLY and CDR2 is FYNNEI in the germline V gene. The CDR3 runs to 13 residues. V lost 4 bases and J 1 base, leaving 7 bases between the germline ends. A note on this clone: Its target is unknown.

The genes are TRBV2 and TRBJ1-1; D unresolved. The material sequenced was PBMCs, taken 100 days after allogeneic stem cell transplant. This clonotype originated in a female patient in her 50s who had an allogeneic stem cell transplant from an unrelated donor, so the T cells may come from the graft donor. Some clones in this sample may be carry-over from other donors' samples. Here the CDR3 reads CASSVLRNTEAFF. In nucleotides, the CDR3 is TGTGCCAGCAGTGTTTTGCGGAACACTGAAGCTTTCTTT. The full variable domain, completed using reference TRBV2 and TRBJ1-1, is EPEVTQTPSHQVTQMGQEVILRCVPISNHLYFYWYRQILGQKVEFLVSFYNNEISEKSEIFDDQFSVERPDGSNFTLKIRSTKLEDSAMYFCASSVLRNTEAFFGQGTRLTVV.